The clone carrying this T cell receptor beta chain was seen repeatedly, ten times or more. These data originate in a study of spatial heterogeneity in lung cancer. Turning to the study itself: The mean occurrence of each unique TCR and UMI combination in raw reads exceeded eight.

Time point given: blood at routine non-recurrence follow-up after resection. The sequenced material consisted of unsorted whole RNA from tumor, nontumor lung or frozen PBMC. TCRdb ran MiXCR on the 5' RACE reads and lists one entry per CDR3 protein. The sample carries approximately 56,000 distinct CDR3 sequences, 6.5% to 7.5% recorded once. This specimen consisted of PBMCs, obtained at follow-up. This TCR came from a female donor with early-stage non-small cell lung cancer.

CDR3 loop: CASIRGLLGANVLTF. CDR3 nucleotides: TGTGCCAGCATCCGGGGACTCCTCGGGGCCAACGTCCTGACTTTC. The rearrangement uses TRBV7-2 and TRBJ2-6, with D maybe TRBD2 (6 bases). The germline gives CDR1 SGHTA, CDR2 FQGNSA. The V and J ends lost 7 bases and 4 bases respectively, with 14 bases between them. This CDR3 is built from 15 residues. Filled out from reference TRBV7-2 and TRBJ2-6, the complete variable domain reads GAGVSQSPSNKVTEKGKDVELRCDPISGHTALYWYRQSLGQGLEFLIYFQGNSAPDKSGLPSDRFSAERTGGSVSTLTIQRTQQEDSAVYLCASIRGLLGANVLTFGAGSRLTVL.